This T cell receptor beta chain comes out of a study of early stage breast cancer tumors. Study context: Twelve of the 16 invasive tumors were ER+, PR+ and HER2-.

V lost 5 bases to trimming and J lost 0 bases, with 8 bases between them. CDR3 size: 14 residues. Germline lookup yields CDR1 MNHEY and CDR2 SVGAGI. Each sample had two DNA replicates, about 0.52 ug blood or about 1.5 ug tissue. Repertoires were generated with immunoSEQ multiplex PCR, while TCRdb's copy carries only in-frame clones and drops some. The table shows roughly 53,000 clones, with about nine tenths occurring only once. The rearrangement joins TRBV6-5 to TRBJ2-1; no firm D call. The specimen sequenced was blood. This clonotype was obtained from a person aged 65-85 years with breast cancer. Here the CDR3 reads CASSPTFSYNEQFF. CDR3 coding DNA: TGTGCCAGCAGTCCTACCTTCTCCTACAATGAGCAGTTCTTC.